The rows below give T cell receptor beta chains drawn from one sample of a study of OX40 agonist ivuxolimab in advanced cancers. TCRdb's copy holds only in-frame clones and misses some; the assay was immunoSEQ multiplex PCR. The table includes about 51,000 clones, roughly four fifths detected once. This material consisted of CD4+ or CD8+ T cells sorted from blood, taken in a trial of the OX40 agonist ivuxolimab. Receptors were obtained from an adult with an advanced solid tumor such as melanoma, head and neck, liver or kidney cancer. Both conserved end residues are part of each CDR3.

v_call	j_call	cdr3_length	cdr3_aa
TRBV5-1	TRBJ2-3	16	CASHFGQGTSTDTQYF
TRBV5-6	TRBJ1-1	12	CASSLDRTEAFF
TRBV4-3	TRBJ1-2	15	CASSQLSGGSGGYTF
TRBV7-3	TRBJ1-1	17	CASSRGTGGRRNTEAFF
TRBV27	TRBJ1-6	17	CASTRRGGTESYSPLHF
TRBV27	TRBJ2-7	14	CASSTSGGSYEQYF
TRBV9	TRBJ2-2	16	CASRATGGAYTGELFF
TRBV10-3	TRBJ2-2	11	CATQASGELFF
TRBV19	TRBJ2-2	17	CASSIDATGVGTGELFF
TRBV12-5	TRBJ2-7	11	CASGKTGEQYF
TRBV6-4	TRBJ2-1	15	CASSRGGQGSHEQFF
TRBV6-1	TRBJ2-5	16	CASSEERPGVQETQYF
TRBV4-2	TRBJ1-2	15	CASSQEVVTEYGYTF
TRBV6-4	TRBJ2-2	15	CASRPGQGLTGELFF
TRBV4-3	TRBJ2-3	18	CASSLDQNTGRYTDTQYF
TRBV28	TRBJ2-1	15	CASSSRAGGDNEQFF
TRBV7-6	TRBJ2-5	14	CASSKTFNQETQYF